One sample yielded the 30 T cell receptor beta chains listed below, sequenced in a study of blood T cell repertoires in COVID-19. Here immunoSEQ multiplex PCR was the method, and the copy in TCRdb shows in-frame clones only, minus some. This table has about 190,000 clones, around 86% appearing once. The sequenced sample consisted of peripheral blood. Receptor source: a woman in her thirties with active or convalescent COVID-19.

V usage is TRBV7-6 and J usage is TRBJ2-3; the match to TRBD2 covers 8 bases. CDR3 length: 14 amino acids. CDR1 and CDR2 from the germline V gene are SGHVS and FNYEAQ. With V trimmed by 8 bases and J by 1 base, 5 bases remained unmatched. CDR3 in DNA: TGTGCCAGCTCTCGGGGGGGTGGCACAGATACGCAGTATTTT. It yields the protein CASSRGGGTDTQYF.

The rearrangement links TRBV11-2 to TRBJ1-1, with D tentatively TRBD1 (5 bases). V lost 0 bases and J 4 bases, leaving 9 bases between the germline ends. The germline V gene has CDR1 SGHAT and CDR2 FQNNGV. The CDR3 consists of 14 residues. CDR3 protein: CASSLDGDSTEAFF. The CDR3, as DNA: TGTGCCAGCAGCTTAGACGGGGACTCCACTGAAGCTTTCTTT.

This chain uses TRBV28 with TRBJ2-1; a weak D match, TRBD1 (5 bases). Germline V gene sequence: CDR1 MDHEN, CDR2 SYDVKM. The V and J ends lost 6 bases and 2 bases respectively, with 8 bases between them. CDR3 length equals 13 residues. This CDR3 reads CASRGRTYNEQFF. The CDR3, as DNA: TGTGCCAGCAGGGGGCGGACCTACAATGAGCAGTTCTTC.

This chain connects TRBV6-5 to TRBJ2-3; D gene ambiguous. Germline values: CDR1 MNHEY, CDR2 SVGAGI. V shed 6 bases and J shed 0 bases, with 10 bases lying between them. CDR3 length equals 14 residues. CDR3 amino acids: CASRRIASTDTQYF. The DNA for the CDR3 is TGTGCCAGCAGGCGGATTGCTAGCACAGATACGCAGTATTTT.

The chain has TRBV4-2 and TRBJ2-7, with D possibly being TRBD2 (6 bases). Germline V gives CDR1 LGHNA, CDR2 YNFKEQ. The CDR3 has 17 amino acids. V shed 0 bases and J shed 2 bases, with 17 bases lying between them. As DNA, the CDR3 is TGTGCCAGCAGCCAAGAGACGGCTTTGGCTAGCGCCTACGAGCAGTACTTC. Protein product: CASSQETALASAYEQYF.

The rearrangement links TRBV2 to TRBJ2-1; 13 nucleotides line up with TRBD2. This CDR3 has 17 residues. The ends lost 0 bases at V and 9 bases at J; junction bases unmatched: 8. Germline CDR1 and CDR2: SNHLY and FYNNEI. In DNA form, the CDR3 reads TGTGCCAGCAGTGAAGCCCCGACTAGCGGGGGGTCACGTGAGCAGTTCTTC. Translating it yields CASSEAPTSGGSREQFF.

The J gene is TRBJ2-5, the V gene TRBV6-4, with D maybe TRBD1 (6 bases). The germline CDR1 and CDR2 sequences are MRHNA and SNTAGT. CDR3 size: 15 residues. V lost 11 bases to trimming and J lost 7 bases, with 26 bases between them. The CDR3 DNA sequence: TGTGCCGCCAGACACGGGACACGGGTCTCCCGGACCCAGTACTTC. As protein: CAARHGTRVSRTQYF.

This sequence joins TRBV11-3 and TRBJ2-3; possible D gene TRBD1, 5 bases. This CDR3 is 14 amino acids long. Deletions cut 2 bases from V and 5 bases from J, with 11 bases between. The germline V gene encodes CDR1 SGHNT and CDR2 YENEEA. CDR3 DNA: TGTGCCAGCAGCTTAAGGGGTTGGGAAGATACGCAGTATTTT. Encoded protein: CASSLRGWEDTQYF.

The gene calls are TRBV12-5 and TRBJ2-6, with TRBD2 as a possible D gene (6 bases). This CDR3 region has 18 residues. Trimming removed 1 base from V and 0 bases from J, with 13 bases in between. Germline V gene lookup returns CDR1 LGHNT and CDR2 FRNRAP. CDR3 amino acids: CASGLGGTGVSGANVLTF. The CDR3, as DNA: TGTGCTAGTGGTTTGGGAGGTACGGGGGTCTCTGGGGCCAACGTCCTGACTTTC.

V gene TRBV11-2 combines with J gene TRBJ2-5; 7 nucleotides line up with TRBD1. V gave up 1 base and J gave up 0 bases; unmatched junction bases: 11. The CDR3 runs 18 residues. CDR1 and CDR2 from the germline V gene are SGHAT and FQNNGV. The CDR3 sequence: CASSLGGQAMGYQETQYF. The CDR3 region has the DNA TGTGCCAGCAGCTTAGGTGGACAGGCTATGGGGTACCAAGAGACCCAGTACTTC.

The chain carries TRBV5-1 and TRBJ1-1; 8 nucleotides line up with TRBD1. V was clipped by 1 base and J by 3 bases; unmatched bases: 2. There are 14 residues in the CDR3. The germline CDR1 and CDR2 sequences are SGHRS and YFSETQ. This chain's CDR3 is CASSLPGGYTEAFF. In nucleotides, the CDR3 is TGCGCCAGCAGCTTGCCAGGGGGCTACACTGAAGCTTTCTTT.

In this sample, this clone turned up once. The chain uses TRBV11-2 and TRBJ2-1; 9 bases match TRBD2. Looked up from germline, CDR1 is SGHAT and CDR2 is FQNNGV. This CDR3 is built from 16 residues. V trimming: 5 bases; J trimming: 7 bases; junction bases outside the gene matches: 12. CDR3 DNA sequence: TGTGCCAGCAGCCACCTAGCGGGATACCATCGGAATGAGCAGTTCTTC. Translating gives CASSHLAGYHRNEQFF.

V is TRBV10-2 and J is TRBJ1-3; 11 bases fit TRBD1. The V and J ends lost 1 base and 2 bases, in that order; junction bases with no gene match: 4. Germline lookup yields CDR1 WSHSY and CDR2 SAAADI. The CDR3 extends over 17 amino acids. The CDR3 region has the DNA TGCGCCAGCAGTGAGTGGACAGGGGGCGACCCTGGAAACACCATATATTTT. Translation gives CASSEWTGGDPGNTIYF.

Only a few counts were recorded for this clone. CDR3 in amino acids: CASSSRSGPGTGELFF. The CDR3 region has the DNA TGTGCCAGCAGCTCCCGAAGCGGCCCGGGGACCGGGGAGCTGTTTTTT. V and J are TRBV11-2 and TRBJ2-2; a weak D match, TRBD2 (5 bases). Germline CDR1 is SGHAT and CDR2 is FQNNGV. The CDR3 contains 16 residues. The V end lost 4 bases, the J end lost 5 bases, and 17 bases lay between the germline ends.

The chain employs TRBV29-1 and TRBJ2-7; D not resolved. Trimming stripped 6 bases from V and 5 bases from J, with 8 bases between. This CDR3 has 10 residues. Looked up from germline, CDR1 is SQVTM and CDR2 is ANQGSEA. The CDR3 loop reads CSVPCHEQYF. The CDR3 DNA reads as TGCAGCGTCCCCTGTCACGAGCAGTACTTC.

This chain links TRBV9 with TRBJ1-2; the D gene is possibly TRBD1 (6 bases). Germline V gene data show CDR1 as SGDLS and CDR2 as YYNGEE. The length of the CDR3 is 15 residues. Trimming took off 3 bases at V and 8 bases at J, with 20 bases between the two ends. CDR3 amino acids: CASSAPHGQRDGYTF. In DNA form, the CDR3 reads TGTGCCAGCAGCGCCCCACATGGACAGCGGGACGGCTACACCTTC.

The rearrangement uses TRBV10-1 and TRBJ2-7, with TRBD2 matching 13 bases. This CDR3 has 15 residues. CDR1 and CDR2 from the germline V gene are WNHNN and SYGVQD (reference sequence). Trimming cost V 2 bases and J 2 bases; bases outside gene matches: 0. This chain's CDR3 is CASSEGLAGAYEQYF. The CDR3 DNA is TGCGCCAGCAGTGAGGGACTAGCGGGAGCCTACGAGCAGTACTTC.

The rearrangement uses TRBV27 and TRBJ2-1, with 14 bases that match TRBD2. The CDR3 is made up of 15 amino acids. In germline, CDR1 is MNHEY, CDR2 SMNVEV (reference sequence). V was clipped by 2 bases and J by 6 bases; unmatched bases: 0. The CDR3: CASSLGTSGSNEQFF. Here the CDR3 DNA reads TGTGCCAGCAGTTTAGGGACTAGCGGGAGCAATGAGCAGTTCTTC.

The chain has TRBV4-1 and TRBJ2-2, with TRBD1 identical over 10 bases. CDR1 and CDR2 (germline): MGHRA, YSYEKL. The V and J ends lost 5 bases and 4 bases, in that order; junction bases with no gene match: 7. The CDR3 has 16 residues. Written as DNA, the CDR3 is TGCGCCAGCAGCTCCGGGACAGGGGTCGTCACCGGGGAGCTGTTTTTT. Amino acids: CASSSGTGVVTGELFF.

This clone has a single count. V gene TRBV6-1 combines with J gene TRBJ1-6, with D unclear. CDR1 is MNHNS and CDR2 is SASEGT in the germline V gene. The V and J ends lost 5 bases and 8 bases respectively, with 13 bases between them. The length of the CDR3 is 14 residues. This chain's CDR3 is CASSSDGRDSPLHF. In nucleotides, the CDR3 is TGTGCCAGCAGTTCAGATGGTCGGGATTCACCCCTCCACTTT.

The chain combines TRBV28 with TRBJ1-2; D may be TRBD1 (5 bases). The CDR3 is 14 amino acids. Looked up from germline, CDR1 is MDHEN and CDR2 is SYDVKM. The ends were cut back, 6 bases at V and 6 bases at J, with 17 bases in the middle. CDR3 in amino acids: CASRLPTVQHGYTF. The CDR3 DNA sequence: TGTGCCAGCAGGTTACCGACAGTACAACATGGCTACACCTTC.

The J gene is TRBJ1-2, the V gene TRBV9; 8 bases match TRBD1. V shed 3 bases, J shed 3 bases, and the junction held 10 bases outside the gene matches. The germline CDR1 and CDR2 sequences are SGDLS and YYNGEE. The CDR3 spans 16 residues. The CDR3 reads CASSAPPDRADYGYTF. DNA of the CDR3: TGTGCCAGCAGCGCCCCTCCGGACAGGGCGGACTATGGCTACACCTTC.

The CDR3 DNA follows: TGTGCCAGTAGCGCTCAGGGCGGCACTGAAGCTTTCTTT. Its protein is CASSAQGGTEAFF. The genes are TRBV19 and TRBJ1-1; a weak D match, TRBD1 (5 bases). This CDR3 is built from 13 residues. CDR1 LNHDA and CDR2 SQIVND come from the germline V gene (reference sequence). Trimming removed 6 bases at V and 4 bases at J, with 12 bases between. The variable domain in full, completed from reference TRBV19 and TRBJ1-1, reads DGGITQSPKYLFRKEGQNVTLSCEQNLNHDAMYWYRQDPGQGLRLIYYSQIVNDFQKGDIAEGYSVSREKKESFPLTVTSAQKNPTAFYLCASSAQGGTEAFFGQGTRLTVV.

The genes are TRBV7-9 and TRBJ1-1, with 9 nucleotides matching TRBD1. CDR3 length equals 14 residues. In germline, CDR1 is SEHNR, CDR2 FQNEAQ (reference sequence). V shed 0 bases and J 8 bases; nucleotides not matched to a gene: 4. Here the CDR3 DNA reads TGTGCCAGCAGCTTAGCGGGGGACAGGGCGGAAGCTTTCTTT. This codes for CASSLAGDRAEAFF.

The rearrangement links TRBV30 to TRBJ2-2, with D maybe TRBD1 (6 bases). V dropped 4 bases and J dropped 5 bases, with 11 bases sitting between them. This CDR3 region has 13 residues. CDR1 and CDR2 (germline): GTSNPN, SVGIG (reference sequence). CDR3: CAWNRVDTGELFF. In DNA form, the CDR3 reads TGTGCCTGGAACAGGGTTGATACCGGGGAGCTGTTTTTT.

V gene TRBV3-1 (or the pseudogene TRBV3-2) combines with J gene TRBJ2-3; D possibly corresponds to TRBD2 (5 bases). With 1 base removed from V and 0 bases from J, the gap between germline ends came to 11 bases. Germline loops: CDR1 LGHDT, CDR2 YNNKEL (reference sequence). There are 16 residues in the CDR3. In DNA, the CDR3 is TGTGCCAGCAGCCAAGGGTGGGAGAGGAGCACAGATACGCAGTATTTT. Residues: CASSQGWERSTDTQYF.

The chain joins TRBV25-1 to TRBJ2-5, with D possibly TRBD2 on 7 matching bases. The CDR3 loop spans 16 amino acids. Between the trimmed V and J ends, which lost 4 bases and 4 bases, there was a span of 19 bases. Germline V gives CDR1 MGHDK, CDR2 SYGVNS. The CDR3 coding sequence is TGTGCCAGCAGTGTTGGAGGGGCGGGGGCCGGAGAGACCCAGTACTTC. Its protein is CASSVGGAGAGETQYF.

The gene calls are TRBV6-2 or TRBV6-3 and TRBJ2-7; possibly TRBD2 for D (5 bases). Germline V lookup: CDR1 MNHEY, CDR2 SVGEGT. CDR3 length: 15 amino acids. The V end lost 0 bases, the J end lost 0 bases, and 9 bases lay between the germline ends. This chain's CDR3 is CASSYSPGFSYEQYF. The CDR3, as DNA: TGTGCCAGCAGTTACTCGCCGGGGTTCTCCTACGAGCAGTACTTC.

This chain links TRBV5-8 with TRBJ2-1; D possibly corresponds to TRBD1 (5 bases). In germline, CDR1 is SGHTS, CDR2 YDEGEE. The V end was cut by 2 bases, the J end by 3 bases, with 12 bases between. This CDR3 region has 15 residues. DNA of the CDR3: TGTGCCAGCAGCTTCAGAAGGGGATACTACAATGAGCAGTTCTTC. It yields the protein CASSFRRGYYNEQFF.

V is TRBV5-1 and J is TRBJ1-1, with 10 bases aligning to TRBD1. V lost 0 bases to trimming and J lost 5 bases; unmatched junction nucleotides: 10. Germline V lookup: CDR1 SGHRS, CDR2 YFSETQ. This CDR3 is 17 amino acids long. Here the CDR3 DNA reads TGCGCCAGCAGCTTGGGGCCGCGGACAGGGGGGATTACTGAAGCTTTCTTT. Residues: CASSLGPRTGGITEAFF.